Listed below are T cell receptor beta chains from one sample, sequenced in a study of shared clonotypes between healthy human individuals. Clones were read by immunoSEQ multiplex PCR, and TCRdb kept only the in-frame ones, dropping some. The sample holds a few million clones, roughly 93% seen once. Specimen: naive CD4+ T cells from PBMCs. The receptor source for this set is a man aged 18 to 30 in good health. Some clones in this sample may be carry-over from other donors' samples. Each CDR3 is given with its conserved first and last residue. Fields, in order: J gene, V gene, D gene, clone size, CDR3 protein, CDR3 DNA. D genes are given only for firm matches. Clone sizes are given selectively: once, few, many, or a class where the clone is expanded.

j_call: TRBJ2-1
v_call: TRBV5-1
d_call: -
clone_size: once
cdr3_aa: CASSPLGGVGDEQFF
cdr3_nt: TGCGCCAGCAGCCCACTTGGGGGCGTGGGGGATGAGCAGTTCTTC

j_call: TRBJ1-3
v_call: TRBV6-5
d_call: -
clone_size: once
cdr3_aa: CASSYGVHSGNTIYF
cdr3_nt: TGTGCCAGCAGTTATGGAGTTCACTCTGGAAACACCATATATTTT

j_call: TRBJ1-2
v_call: TRBV7-2
d_call: -
clone_size: few
cdr3_aa: CASSPRQGGTRNGYTF
cdr3_nt: TGTGCCAGCAGCCCGAGACAAGGGGGTACGCGAAATGGCTACACCTTC

j_call: TRBJ2-2
v_call: TRBV7-2
d_call: -
clone_size: -
cdr3_aa: CASSLARGPGELFF
cdr3_nt: TGTGCCAGCAGCTTAGCGCGGGGGCCCGGGGAGCTGTTTTTT

j_call: TRBJ2-7
v_call: TRBV9
d_call: TRBD2
clone_size: -
cdr3_aa: CASSGISGNVNF
cdr3_nt: TGTGCCAGCAGCGGGATTAGCGGGAACGTTAACTTC

j_call: TRBJ2-1
v_call: TRBV14
d_call: TRBD2
clone_size: -
cdr3_aa: CASSQERRAGWWDNEQFF
cdr3_nt: TGTGCCAGCAGCCAAGAGAGGCGAGCGGGATGGTGGGACAATGAGCAGTTCTTC

j_call: TRBJ1-2
v_call: TRBV18
d_call: -
clone_size: -
cdr3_aa: CASSPSTNWDYGYTF
cdr3_nt: TGTGCCAGCTCACCGTCGACCAATTGGGACTATGGCTACACCTTC

j_call: TRBJ2-4
v_call: TRBV5-1
d_call: -
clone_size: few
cdr3_aa: CASSREGGHIQYF
cdr3_nt: TGCGCCAGCAGCCGTGAAGGGGGTCACATTCAGTACTTC

j_call: TRBJ2-3
v_call: TRBV20-1
d_call: -
clone_size: -
cdr3_aa: CSAGSRGTQYF
cdr3_nt: TGCAGTGCGGGATCTAGGGGTACTCAGTATTTT

j_call: TRBJ1-1
v_call: TRBV28
d_call: -
clone_size: few
cdr3_aa: CASSLAGFLNTEAFF
cdr3_nt: TGTGCCAGCAGTTTAGCAGGGTTTTTGAACACTGAAGCTTTCTTT

j_call: TRBJ2-5
v_call: TRBV6-1
d_call: -
clone_size: -
cdr3_aa: CASVLTGIQETQYF
cdr3_nt: TGTGCCAGCGTATTAACAGGGATCCAAGAGACCCAGTACTTC

j_call: TRBJ2-5
v_call: TRBV28
d_call: -
clone_size: -
cdr3_aa: CASSLSSGEGEETQYF
cdr3_nt: TGTGCCAGCAGTTTATCGTCGGGAGAGGGAGAAGAGACCCAGTACTTC

j_call: TRBJ2-7
v_call: TRBV6-1
d_call: TRBD1
clone_size: once
cdr3_aa: CASSDPGQGSSYEQYF
cdr3_nt: TGTGCCAGCAGTGACCCGGGACAGGGGAGCTCCTACGAGCAGTACTTC

j_call: TRBJ2-7
v_call: TRBV10-2
d_call: -
clone_size: -
cdr3_aa: CASRRGYEQYF
cdr3_nt: TGCGCCAGCCGTAGGGGCTACGAGCAGTACTTC

j_call: TRBJ2-3
v_call: TRBV7-9
d_call: -
clone_size: -
cdr3_aa: CASSFVADTQYF
cdr3_nt: TGTGCCAGCAGCTTCGTAGCAGATACGCAGTATTTT